One and the same sample provided the 4 T cell receptor beta chains below, sequenced in a study of blood T cell repertoires in COVID-19 (dated by TCRdb to the early 2020s). The library was prepared using the immunoSEQ multiplex PCR assay. TCRdb limited this immuneACCESS table to in-frame rearrangements with V and J called. A share of clones is missing; checked studies link under half to unresolved V genes, and the rest is unexplained. This sample gives approximately 150,000 clones in total; about 89% of them show up just once. The ten most abundant clones make up approximately 11% of the sample. Sequenced: PBMCs or T cells enriched from blood (not recorded which). Receptors were obtained from a man between 60 and 70 years old who had recovered from COVID-19.

The chain employs TRBV9 and TRBJ1-3, with D unresolved. There are 15 residues in the CDR3. CDR1 and CDR2 (germline): SGDLS, YYNGEE. V lost 1 base and J lost 0, with 8 bases in between. The CDR3 coding sequence is TGTGCCAGCAGCGTAAACACCAACTCTGGAAACACCATATATTTT. This gives the protein CASSVNTNSGNTIYF.

V and J are TRBV7-8 and TRBJ2-7, with 8 bases aligning to TRBD2. Trimming at V came to 5 bases and at J to 1 base, leaving 13 bases not matched to a gene. This CDR3 comprises 17 residues. From germline, CDR1 is SGHVS and CDR2 FQNEAQ. CDR3 coding DNA: TGTGCCAGCAGCCCCTCGGGTACACTAGCGGCGTCCTACGAGCAGTACTTC. Amino acids: CASSPSGTLAASYEQYF.

The rearrangement joins TRBV3-1 (or the pseudogene TRBV3-2) to TRBJ2-3, with D unresolved. This CDR3 comprises 13 residues. The germline CDR1 and CDR2 sequences are LGHDT and YNNKEL (reference sequence). With 4 bases removed from V and 1 base from J, the gap between germline ends came to 6 bases. This CDR3 reads CASSPAGTDTQYF. CDR3 bases: TGTGCCAGCAGCCCCGCGGGCACAGATACGCAGTATTTT.

This chain uses TRBV7-9 with TRBJ2-7, with D possibly TRBD1 on 6 matching bases. CDR1 and CDR2 from the germline V gene are SEHNR and FQNEAQ (reference sequence). CDR3 length: 14 residues. The V gene lost 3 bases and the J gene lost 7 bases, with 16 bases spanning the gap. CDR3 DNA: TGTGCCAGCAGCTTTGAAAGGGGGAATTCAGAGCAGTACTTC. It encodes CASSFERGNSEQYF.